The rows below give T cell receptor beta chains drawn from one sample of a study of cytomegalovirus exposure and HLA in healthy donors. Measured with immunoSEQ multiplex PCR; TCRdb has only the in-frame clones, and not every one. The sample carries more than 100,000 clones, around 86% recorded once. The sequencing input was PBMCs. These receptors were obtained from a woman in her 50s in good health and CMV-seropositive. Both conserved end residues are part of each CDR3. Each record gives: CDR3 protein, CDR3 DNA, clone size, J gene, V gene, D gene. A D gene is named only where the DNA matches it firmly. Clone size appears in some rows only: once, few, many, or a class for an expanded clone.

cdr3_aa: CASSLYFGGGYTF; cdr3_nt: TGTGCCAGCAGCTTATATTTCGGGGGTGGCTACACCTTC; clone_size: -; j_call: TRBJ1-2; v_call: TRBV11-2; d_call: -
cdr3_aa: CASSPTGVTEAFF; cdr3_nt: TGTGCCAGCAGTCCGACAGGGGTGACTGAAGCTTTCTTT; clone_size: -; j_call: TRBJ1-1; v_call: TRBV6-5; d_call: TRBD1
cdr3_aa: CASSPLILSKAFF; cdr3_nt: TGTGCCAGCAGCCCCCTAATCCTTTCGAAAGCTTTCTTT; clone_size: once; j_call: TRBJ1-1; v_call: TRBV11-2; d_call: -
cdr3_aa: CASSVRGGGNQPQHF; cdr3_nt: TGTGCCAGCAGTGTACGAGGGGGGGGCAATCAGCCCCAGCATTTT; clone_size: once; j_call: TRBJ1-5; v_call: TRBV2; d_call: -
cdr3_aa: CASSPTSNYGYTF; cdr3_nt: TGTGCCAGTAGCCCGACTTCTAACTATGGCTACACCTTC; clone_size: -; j_call: TRBJ1-2; v_call: TRBV19; d_call: -
cdr3_aa: CASSLRQGQQPQHF; cdr3_nt: TGTGCCAGCAGCTTAAGGCAGGGACAACAGCCCCAGCATTTT; clone_size: few; j_call: TRBJ1-5; v_call: TRBV7-8; d_call: -
cdr3_aa: CASSQRRVQETQYF; cdr3_nt: TGTGCCAGCAGCCAGCGGCGGGTCCAAGAGACCCAGTACTTC; clone_size: -; j_call: TRBJ2-5; v_call: TRBV11-1; d_call: -
cdr3_aa: CATSREAGEYEQYF; cdr3_nt: TGTGCCACCAGCAGAGAGGCAGGCGAGTACGAGCAGTACTTC; clone_size: -; j_call: TRBJ2-7; v_call: TRBV15; d_call: -
cdr3_aa: CASSWTTGEKYEKLFF; cdr3_nt: TGTGCCAGCAGCTGGACCACAGGGGAGAAATATGAAAAACTGTTTTTT; clone_size: -; j_call: TRBJ1-4; v_call: TRBV5-8; d_call: TRBD1
cdr3_aa: CASSIPSGTGVVGGQFF; cdr3_nt: TGTGCCAGTAGTATCCCAAGCGGGACAGGGGTGGTAGGGGGGCAGTTCTTC; clone_size: -; j_call: TRBJ2-1; v_call: TRBV19; d_call: TRBD1
cdr3_aa: CASSEQVQETQYF; cdr3_nt: TGCGCCAGCAGCGAACAGGTACAAGAGACCCAGTACTTC; clone_size: -; j_call: TRBJ2-5; v_call: TRBV5-1; d_call: -
cdr3_aa: CASSVMGQHNEQFF; cdr3_nt: TGTGCCAGCAGCGTCATGGGACAGCACAATGAGCAGTTCTTC; clone_size: -; j_call: TRBJ2-1; v_call: TRBV9; d_call: TRBD1
cdr3_aa: CASSPRQIPDAQYF; cdr3_nt: TGTGCCAGCAGCCCCCGACAAATTCCAGATGCGCAGTATTTT; clone_size: -; j_call: TRBJ2-3; v_call: TRBV7-2; d_call: -
cdr3_aa: CASSLTGLYEQYF; cdr3_nt: TGCGCCAGCAGCTTGACAGGGCTGTACGAGCAGTACTTC; clone_size: -; j_call: TRBJ2-7; v_call: TRBV5-1; d_call: -
cdr3_aa: CASSPRGTFNEKLFF; cdr3_nt: TGTGCCAGCAGCCCAAGGGGGACGTTTAATGAAAAACTGTTTTTT; clone_size: -; j_call: TRBJ1-4; v_call: TRBV7-9; d_call: -
cdr3_aa: CASSLDGTGGFTEAFF; cdr3_nt: TGTGCCAGCAGCTTGGACGGGACAGGGGGCTTCACTGAAGCTTTCTTT; clone_size: -; j_call: TRBJ1-1; v_call: TRBV5-6; d_call: TRBD1
cdr3_aa: CASSLGGGTYEQYF; cdr3_nt: TGTGCCAGCAGTTTAGGCGGGGGTACCTACGAGCAGTACTTC; clone_size: once; j_call: TRBJ2-7; v_call: TRBV27; d_call: TRBD2
cdr3_aa: CASSYVSPWEDTEAFF; cdr3_nt: TGTGCCAGCAGTTACGTGTCCCCCTGGGAGGACACTGAAGCTTTCTTT; clone_size: once; j_call: TRBJ1-1; v_call: TRBV6-6; d_call: -
cdr3_aa: CASEGPGANVLTF; cdr3_nt: TGTGCCAGCGAGGGCCCTGGGGCCAACGTCCTGACTTTC; clone_size: -; j_call: TRBJ2-6; v_call: TRBV5-4; d_call: -
cdr3_aa: CASSQETGINPTNYGYTF; cdr3_nt: TGCGCCAGCAGCCAAGAAACAGGGATTAACCCGACCAACTATGGCTACACCTTC; clone_size: -; j_call: TRBJ1-2; v_call: TRBV4-3; d_call: -
cdr3_aa: CSVGGTDYGYTF; cdr3_nt: TGCAGCGTCGGTGGGACAGACTATGGCTACACCTTC; clone_size: -; j_call: TRBJ1-2; v_call: TRBV29-1; d_call: TRBD1
cdr3_aa: CASSEVGQYNSPLHF; cdr3_nt: TGTGCCAGCAGTGAGGTGGGACAGTATAATTCACCCCTCCACTTT; clone_size: once; j_call: TRBJ1-6; v_call: TRBV6-6; d_call: TRBD1
cdr3_aa: CAWSRKDRGNSPLHF; cdr3_nt: TGTGCCTGGAGTCGTAAGGACAGGGGGAATTCACCCCTCCACTTT; clone_size: -; j_call: TRBJ1-6; v_call: TRBV30; d_call: TRBD1
cdr3_aa: CSVEDRRRGRNEQFF; cdr3_nt: TGCAGCGTTGAAGATCGGCGCAGGGGGCGGAATGAGCAGTTCTTC; clone_size: -; j_call: TRBJ2-1; v_call: TRBV29-1; d_call: TRBD1